This TCR beta chain was identified during a study of memory B cells and T cells in multiple sclerosis. Using immunoSEQ multiplex PCR, the repertoire was profiled, and TCRdb retains in-frame clones only, with some absent. The data hold approximately 47,000 clones, with approximately 80% observed a single time. As to this clone: The antigen remains unidentified.

Stimulus-free culture yielded autoproliferating CFSE-dim and non-proliferating CFSE-high T cells, each sequenced separately. Pooled replicate wells came from approximately 5x10^7 CFSE-labeled PBMCs cultured 7 days without stimulus. The CDR3 runs to 15 residues. Trimming left V 0 bases short and J 0 bases short, with 6 bases between. Germline V gene lookup returns CDR1 LNHNV and CDR2 YYDKDF (reference sequence). Specimen: PBMCs from blood kept in culture. This receptor was taken from a human donor with multiple sclerosis. V usage is TRBV15 and J usage is TRBJ1-5; tentative D call: TRBD1 (5 bases). This CDR3 is CATSRDRASNQPQHF. Written as DNA, the CDR3 is TGTGCCACCAGCAGAGACAGGGCTAGCAATCAGCCCCAGCATTTT.